This note documents a single T cell receptor (beta chain) sequence. Its antigen is undetermined. The data were produced by immunoSEQ multiplex PCR, yet TCRdb's version contains in-frame clones alone and is incomplete. The sample has about 46,000 clones; 65% to 75% are singletons. This entry comes from a study of vaccination effects on CD4 cells after COVID-19. Sequencing was preceded by expansion of antigen-specific CD4+ T cells with viral peptide pools in the ViraFEST assay. Culturing for 10 to 11 days preceded CD4+ T cell isolation. Participants each got two BNT162b2 or mRNA-1273 vaccine doses. The vaccine recipients had no prior SARS-CoV-2 infection, with negative nucleocapsid antibodies. Study results and limitations: In the study, convalescent patients were few, and early post-infection timepoints were absent. Marked clonal contraction was seen late after vaccination (in both infection- and vaccine-induced clones).

The sample consisted of CD4+ T cells from PBMCs cultured with HCoV-OC43 spike peptides, taken after COVID-19 vaccination. The subset is: HCoV-OC43 spike overlapping peptide pool stimulation. The clonotype originates from a human donor who received a COVID-19 vaccine.

The CDR3 DNA is TGTGCCAGCTCACCACCCGCTAGCAGCTACGAGCAGTACTTC. Translating it yields CASSPPASSYEQYF. The V and J genes are TRBV18 and TRBJ2-7; weak D call: TRBD2 (5 bases). Germline V gene data show CDR1 as KGHSH and CDR2 as LQKENI. The CDR3 length is 14 residues. Trimming left V 0 bases short and J 3 bases short, with 9 bases between.